The 26 T cell receptor beta chains below come from one sample, sequenced in a study of cytomegalovirus exposure and HLA in healthy donors. Clones were read by immunoSEQ multiplex PCR, and TCRdb kept only the in-frame ones, dropping some. The sample gives under 400,000 clones, approximately 88% of which show up once; approximately 0.95% is in the top ten. Specimen: PBMCs. The origin of the receptors is a man in his thirties or forties in good health and CMV-seronegative.

The gene calls are TRBV11-2 and TRBJ1-2; maybe TRBD1 (5 bases). From germline, CDR1 is SGHAT and CDR2 FQNNGV. The germline V and J ends were trimmed by 1 base and 7 bases, with 16 bases remaining between them. CDR3 length: 15 amino acids. This chain's CDR3 is CASSLVVQVWGGYTF. The CDR3 bases are TGTGCCAGCAGCTTAGTGGTACAGGTTTGGGGTGGCTACACCTTC.

This clone was observed a few times. The V gene is TRBV15, the J gene TRBJ2-7; tentative D call: TRBD1 (6 bases). This CDR3 has 15 residues. V lost 0 bases and J lost 6, with 15 bases in between. The V gene's germline CDR1 is LNHNV and CDR2 YYDKDF (reference sequence). Here the CDR3 DNA reads TGTGCCACCAGCAGAGAGTTGGCAGGGGCGGGCGAGCAGTACTTC. As protein: CATSRELAGAGEQYF.

The chain links TRBV5-1 to TRBJ2-3; the match to TRBD1 covers 8 bases. Germline loops: CDR1 SGHRS, CDR2 YFSETQ. The CDR3 sequence is 15 residues long. The V and J ends lost 5 bases and 3 bases, in that order; junction bases with no gene match: 8. The CDR3 spells CASRYGQGWTDTQYF. In DNA form, the CDR3 reads TGCGCCAGCAGGTACGGACAGGGTTGGACAGATACGCAGTATTTT.

This chain links TRBV7-2 with TRBJ2-7, with TRBD1 matching over 9 bases. Germline CDR1 and CDR2: SGHTA and FQGNSA. This CDR3 is built from 16 residues. The V gene end was trimmed by 3 bases and the J gene end by 4 bases; junction bases not matched to a gene: 10. CDR3 sequence: CASSFDRDRVLYEQYF. The CDR3 region has the DNA TGTGCCAGCAGCTTCGACCGGGACAGGGTTCTGTACGAGCAGTACTTC.

V and J are TRBV5-5 and TRBJ2-7; no firm D call. Looked up from germline, CDR1 is SGHKS and CDR2 is YYEKEE (reference sequence). The CDR3 is 13 residues long. V lost 7 bases and J 0 bases, leaving 11 bases between the germline ends. For the CDR3, the DNA is TGTGCCAGCCGAGAGTCCCCCTCCTACGAGCAGTACTTC. It specifies CASRESPSYEQYF.

The genes are TRBV4-1 and TRBJ2-3; the D is unclear. The CDR3 is 12 residues long. The germline CDR1 and CDR2 sequences are MGHRA and YSYEKL. V gave up 1 base and J gave up 4 bases, with 3 bases separating them. The CDR3 sequence: CASSQAPDTQYF. The DNA of the CDR3 is TGCGCCAGCAGCCAAGCTCCAGATACGCAGTATTTT.

This chain joins TRBV7-9 and TRBJ1-1; D gene ambiguous. CDR1 SEHNR and CDR2 FQNEAQ come from the germline V gene (reference sequence). With 8 bases removed from V and 1 base from J, the gap between germline ends came to 17 bases. The CDR3 is made up of 15 amino acids. The CDR3 region is CASEISVERNTEAFF. The CDR3 DNA follows: TGTGCCAGCGAAATATCAGTTGAACGGAACACTGAAGCTTTCTTT.

The genes are TRBV5-4 and TRBJ2-3; 12 nucleotides agree with TRBD2. This CDR3 contains 16 residues. V lost 7 bases, J lost 4 bases, and 10 bases stayed unmatched. Looked up from germline, CDR1 is SGHNT and CDR2 is YYREEE (reference sequence). This CDR3 is CASGEELAGGADTQYF. The CDR3 region has the DNA TGTGCCAGCGGGGAAGAACTAGCGGGGGGAGCAGATACGCAGTATTTT.

A single count supports this clone. The gene calls are TRBV30 and TRBJ1-2; 10 bases map to TRBD1. Germline CDR1 reads GTSNPN; CDR2 reads SVGIG (reference sequence). The CDR3 has 14 residues. V was clipped by 2 bases and J by 4 bases; unmatched bases: 4. The CDR3 loop is CAWSPDRGLYGYTF. The CDR3 bases are TGTGCCTGGAGTCCCGACAGGGGGCTCTATGGCTACACCTTC.

The chain links TRBV27 to TRBJ2-7; the D gene is possibly TRBD1 (6 bases). The CDR3 is 14 amino acids. Germline CDR1 MNHEY, CDR2 SMNVEV (reference sequence). The V end lost 5 bases, the J end lost 1 base, and 12 bases lay between the germline ends. Here the CDR3 DNA reads TGTGCCAGCAGTACAGGGACGGGATCCTACGAGCAGTACTTC. Residues: CASSTGTGSYEQYF.

CDR3 DNA: TGTGCCAGCAGCTGGGACAGTGTTTCCGGGGAGCTGTTTTTT. This codes for CASSWDSVSGELFF. The genes are TRBV6-6 and TRBJ2-2; TRBD1 agrees at 7 bases. CDR3 length: 14 amino acids. Germline assignment: CDR1 MNHNY and CDR2 SVGAGI (reference sequence). V shed 6 bases and J 6 bases; nucleotides not matched to a gene: 7.

This clone was counted only a few times. The chain has TRBV6-5 and TRBJ1-2, with D tentatively TRBD1 (6 bases). Looked up from germline, CDR1 is MNHEY and CDR2 is SVGAGI. Trimming left V 6 bases short and J 10 bases short, with 18 bases between. This CDR3 has 13 residues. The CDR3 loop reads CASSRGHPRDYTF. The CDR3 DNA reads TGTGCCAGCAGCCGGGGACACCCTAGGGACTACACCTTC.

The rearrangement uses TRBV5-5 and TRBJ1-5; 7 bases match TRBD1. The CDR3 contains 13 residues. V gave up 4 bases and J gave up 7 bases; unmatched junction bases: 5. CDR1 and CDR2 (germline): SGHKS, YYEKEE (reference sequence). The chain's CDR3 is CASSLTGDQPQHF. The DNA of the CDR3 is TGTGCCAGCAGCCTTACAGGGGACCAGCCCCAGCATTTT.

This clone appeared a single time. The chain recombines TRBV18 with TRBJ2-1; 7 bases align to TRBD2. V lost 2 bases and J lost 6; bases outside the gene matches: 1. CDR1 and CDR2 from the germline V gene are KGHSH and LQKENI. There are 13 residues in the CDR3. The CDR3 sequence is CASSPTGGNEQFF. The CDR3 coding sequence is TGTGCCAGCTCACCAACGGGGGGCAATGAGCAGTTCTTC. The full variable domain, completed using reference TRBV18 and TRBJ2-1, is NAGVMQNPRHLVRRRGQEARLRCSPMKGHSHVYWYRQLPEEGLKFMVYLQKENIIDESGMPKERFSAEFPKEGPSILRIQQVVRGDSAAYFCASSPTGGNEQFFGPGTRLTVL.

The chain carries TRBV6-5 and TRBJ1-2; TRBD1 matches at 7 bases. V shed 6 bases and J 7 bases; nucleotides not matched to a gene: 8. Germline CDR1 MNHEY, CDR2 SVGAGI. This CDR3 spans 13 amino acids. The CDR3 spells CASSSTGSFGYTF. CDR3 sequence (DNA): TGTGCCAGCAGCTCGACAGGGTCCTTTGGCTACACCTTC.

J is TRBJ2-2 and V is TRBV5-1; D is unclear. The CDR3 extends over 15 amino acids. The germline gives CDR1 SGHRS, CDR2 YFSETQ. V gave up 4 bases and J gave up 3 bases, with 13 bases separating them. This CDR3 is CASSRLGQDTGELFF. The CDR3 DNA reads TGCGCCAGCAGCCGGTTAGGCCAGGACACCGGGGAGCTGTTTTTT.

There are a few counts of this clone. The chain recombines TRBV11-2 with TRBJ2-3, with 13 bases aligning to TRBD2. Germline CDR1 reads SGHAT; CDR2 reads FQNNGV. This CDR3 has 17 amino acids. The trim removed 5 bases at V and 0 bases at J, leaving 5 bases unmatched. In DNA form, the CDR3 reads TGTGCCAGCAGCATACTAGCGGGGGGGTTTAGCACAGATACGCAGTATTTT. Protein: CASSILAGGFSTDTQYF. Complete variable domain (other parts from reference TRBV11-2 and TRBJ2-3): EAGVAQSPRYKIIEKRQSVAFWCNPISGHATLYWYQQILGQGPKLLIQFQNNGVVDDSQLPKDRFSAERLKGVDSTLKIQPAKLEDSAVYLCASSILAGGFSTDTQYFGPGTRLTVL.

The V call is TRBV10-3, the J call TRBJ1-4, with D unclear. The CDR3 loop spans 17 amino acids. The germline gives CDR1 ENHRY, CDR2 SYGVKD. Trimming cost V 3 bases and J 0 bases, with 14 bases left between them. CDR3 region: CAISDVSRSATNEKLFF. Written as DNA, the CDR3 is TGTGCCATCAGTGATGTCAGTCGATCTGCAACTAATGAAAAACTGTTTTTT.

This clone appeared once. This sequence joins TRBV5-4 and TRBJ1-2; a possible D gene is TRBD1 (6 bases). CDR3 length: 15 residues. Trimming took 2 bases from V and 2 from J, leaving 13 bases between them. Germline V gene sequence: CDR1 SGHNT, CDR2 YYREEE (reference sequence). The CDR3 region is CASSFRQTGNYGYTF. As DNA, the CDR3 is TGTGCCAGCAGCTTTCGCCAGACAGGCAACTATGGCTACACCTTC.

This clone was seen just once. The chain joins TRBV7-6 to TRBJ2-3, with D maybe TRBD2 (6 bases). The germline V and J ends were trimmed by 1 base and 5 bases, with 10 bases remaining between them. CDR3 length equals 14 residues. Per germline, CDR1 SGHVS and CDR2 FNYEAQ. CDR3 coding DNA: TGTGCCAGCAGCTTAGACCCCGGGAGAGATACGCAGTATTTT. Its protein product is CASSLDPGRDTQYF.

V is TRBV5-1 and J is TRBJ2-5; a weak D match, TRBD1 (8 bases). Trimming took 4 bases from V and 2 from J, leaving 18 bases between them. From germline, CDR1 is SGHRS and CDR2 YFSETQ. The CDR3 has 16 amino acids. The CDR3 nucleotides read TGCGCCAGCAGCATCGGACAGGGAGGGATGCAAGAGACCCAGTACTTC. Encoded protein: CASSIGQGGMQETQYF. Supplemented by reference TRBV5-1 and TRBJ2-5, the full variable domain reads KAGVTQTPRYLIKTRGQQVTLSCSPISGHRSVSWYQQTPGQGLQFLFEYFSETQRNKGNFPGRFSGRQFSNSRSEMNVSTLELGDSALYLCASSIGQGGMQETQYFGPGTRLLVL.

The rearrangement uses TRBV11-2 and TRBJ2-7, with 7 bases matching TRBD1. There are 15 residues in the CDR3. Germline V CDR1 and CDR2: SGHAT, FQNNGV. The junction had 9 bases not matched to a gene; V was cut back by 5 bases and J by 2 bases. CDR3: CASSPGQANPYEQYF. CDR3 DNA: TGTGCCAGCAGCCCAGGACAGGCGAACCCCTACGAGCAGTACTTC.

This chain connects TRBV10-1 to TRBJ1-1; D is uncertain. Trimming left V 1 base short and J 1 base short, with 16 bases between. This CDR3 has 17 residues. From germline, CDR1 is WNHNN and CDR2 SYGVQD (reference sequence). The CDR3 is CASSEYGPVYGNTEAFF. In nucleotides, the CDR3 is TGCGCCAGCAGTGAGTATGGCCCTGTTTATGGGAACACTGAAGCTTTCTTT.

The chain joins TRBV20-1 to TRBJ1-1, with D unresolved. V lost 3 bases, J lost 10 bases, and 12 bases lay in between. This CDR3 has 11 amino acids. Per the germline V gene, CDR1 is DFQATT and CDR2 is SNEGSKA (reference sequence). This CDR3 reads CSARLSSVAFF. CDR3 sequence (DNA): TGCAGTGCTAGGCTATCATCGGTAGCTTTCTTT.

This clone was counted a single time. The chain is built from TRBV6-5 and TRBJ2-7; perhaps TRBD1 as D (6 bases). This CDR3 has 15 residues. Germline CDR1 is MNHEY and CDR2 is SVGAGI. V lost 6 bases to trimming and J lost 3 bases, with 18 bases between them. The CDR3 DNA reads as TGTGCCAGCAGACTCCAGGGGCCGGGTGTCTACGAGCAGTACTTC. It yields the protein CASRLQGPGVYEQYF.

CDR3 DNA sequence: TGTGCCAGCAGAACCGGGACAGGGGCCTACAATGAGCAGTTCTTC. Translating gives CASRTGTGAYNEQFF. The V call is TRBV27, the J call TRBJ2-1; 10 positions match TRBD1. Trimming removed 6 bases from V and 2 bases from J; junction bases left unmatched: 4. The CDR3 is made up of 15 amino acids. CDR1 MNHEY and CDR2 SMNVEV come from the germline V gene (reference sequence).